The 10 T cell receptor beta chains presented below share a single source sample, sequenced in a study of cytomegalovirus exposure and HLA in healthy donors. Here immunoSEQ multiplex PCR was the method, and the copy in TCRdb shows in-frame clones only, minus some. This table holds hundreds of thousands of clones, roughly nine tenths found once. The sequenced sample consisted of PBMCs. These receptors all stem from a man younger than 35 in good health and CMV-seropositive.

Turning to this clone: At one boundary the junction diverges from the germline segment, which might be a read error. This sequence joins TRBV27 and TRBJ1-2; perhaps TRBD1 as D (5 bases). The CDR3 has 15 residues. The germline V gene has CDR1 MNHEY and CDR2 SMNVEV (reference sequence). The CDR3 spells CASSSAGGSNDGYTF. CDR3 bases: TGTGCCAGCAGTTCCGCCGGGGGGTCTAACGATGGCTACACCTTC.

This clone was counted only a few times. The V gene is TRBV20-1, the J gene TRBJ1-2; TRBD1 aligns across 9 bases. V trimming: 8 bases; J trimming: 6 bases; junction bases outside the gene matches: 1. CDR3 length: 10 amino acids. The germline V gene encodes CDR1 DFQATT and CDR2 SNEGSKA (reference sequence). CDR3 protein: CSTGGDGYTF. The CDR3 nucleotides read TGCAGTACAGGGGGCGATGGCTACACCTTC.

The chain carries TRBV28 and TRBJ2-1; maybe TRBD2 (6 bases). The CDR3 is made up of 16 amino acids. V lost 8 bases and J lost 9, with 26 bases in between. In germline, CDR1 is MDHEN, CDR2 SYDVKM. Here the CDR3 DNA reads TGTGCCAGCCGATCGGAGGGGTCGGGGCGCTTTAGTGAGCAGTTCTTC. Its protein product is CASRSEGSGRFSEQFF.

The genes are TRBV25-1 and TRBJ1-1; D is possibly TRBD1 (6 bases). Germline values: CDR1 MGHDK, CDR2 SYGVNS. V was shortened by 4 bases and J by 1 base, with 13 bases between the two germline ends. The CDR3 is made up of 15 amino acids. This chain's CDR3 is CASSGKGQRNTEAFF. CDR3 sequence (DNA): TGTGCCAGCAGTGGGAAAGGACAGAGGAACACTGAAGCTTTCTTT.

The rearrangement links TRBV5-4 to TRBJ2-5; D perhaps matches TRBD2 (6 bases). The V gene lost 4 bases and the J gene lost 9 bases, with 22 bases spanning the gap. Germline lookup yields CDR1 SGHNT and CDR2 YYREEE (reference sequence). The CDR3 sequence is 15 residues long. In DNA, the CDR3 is TGTGCCAGCAGCCCCCGCGGAGGGGAGAGCTTGGCCCAGTACTTC. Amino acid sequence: CASSPRGGESLAQYF.

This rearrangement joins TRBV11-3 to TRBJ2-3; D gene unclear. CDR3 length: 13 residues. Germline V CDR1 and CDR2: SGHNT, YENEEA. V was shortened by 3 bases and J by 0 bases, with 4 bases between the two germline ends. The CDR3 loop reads CASSLASTDTQYF. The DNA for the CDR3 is TGTGCCAGCAGCTTGGCCAGCACAGATACGCAGTATTTT.

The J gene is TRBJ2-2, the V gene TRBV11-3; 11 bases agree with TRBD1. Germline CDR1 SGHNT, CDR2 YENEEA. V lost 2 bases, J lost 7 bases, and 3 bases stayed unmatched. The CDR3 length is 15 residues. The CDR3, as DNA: TGTGCCAGCAGCTTACGGACAGGGGGCGGCGGGGAGCTGTTTTTT. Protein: CASSLRTGGGGELFF. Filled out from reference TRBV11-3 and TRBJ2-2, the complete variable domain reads EAGVVQSPRYKIIEKKQPVAFWCNPISGHNTLYWYLQNLGQGPELLIRYENEEAVDDSQLPKDRFSAERLKGVDSTLKIQPAELGDSAVYLCASSLRTGGGGELFFGEGSRLTVL.

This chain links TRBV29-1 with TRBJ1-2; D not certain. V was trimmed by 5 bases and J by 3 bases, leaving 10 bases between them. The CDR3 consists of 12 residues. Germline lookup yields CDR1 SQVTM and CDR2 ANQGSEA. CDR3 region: CSVNLGDYGYTF. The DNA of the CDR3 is TGCAGCGTTAACCTGGGTGACTATGGCTACACCTTC.

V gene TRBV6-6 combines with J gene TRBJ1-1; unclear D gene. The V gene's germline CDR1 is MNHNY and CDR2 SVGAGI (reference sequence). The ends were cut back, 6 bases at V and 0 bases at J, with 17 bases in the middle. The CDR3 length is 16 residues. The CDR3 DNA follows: TGTGCCAGCAGCCGTTTGAGGGAATTCATGAACACTGAAGCTTTCTTT. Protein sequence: CASSRLREFMNTEAFF.

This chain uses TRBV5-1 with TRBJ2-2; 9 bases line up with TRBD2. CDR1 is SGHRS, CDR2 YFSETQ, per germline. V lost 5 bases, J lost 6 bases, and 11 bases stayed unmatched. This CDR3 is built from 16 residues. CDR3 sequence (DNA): TGCGCCAGCAGGCATGGACTAGCGATTTCCGCCGGGGAGCTGTTTTTT. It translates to CASRHGLAISAGELFF.